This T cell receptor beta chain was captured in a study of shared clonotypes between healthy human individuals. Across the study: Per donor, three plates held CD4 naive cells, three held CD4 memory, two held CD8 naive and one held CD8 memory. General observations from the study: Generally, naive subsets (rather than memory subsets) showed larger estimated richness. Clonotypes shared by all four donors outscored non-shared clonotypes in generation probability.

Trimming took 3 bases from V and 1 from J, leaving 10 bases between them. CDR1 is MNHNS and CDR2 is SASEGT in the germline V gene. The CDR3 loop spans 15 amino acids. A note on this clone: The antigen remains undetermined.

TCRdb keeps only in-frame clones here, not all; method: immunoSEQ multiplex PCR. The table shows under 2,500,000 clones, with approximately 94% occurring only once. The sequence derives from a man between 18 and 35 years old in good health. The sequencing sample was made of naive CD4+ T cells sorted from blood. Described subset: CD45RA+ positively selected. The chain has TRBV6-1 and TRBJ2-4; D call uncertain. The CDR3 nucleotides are TGTGCCAGCAGTGACGCTGACGGTGCCAAAAACATTCAGTACTTC. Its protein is CASSDADGAKNIQYF.